One T cell receptor beta chain is described in this entry. In the original analysis: Reference gene primers were amplified, and this amplification served to estimate nucleated cell counts. Using immunoSEQ multiplex PCR, the repertoire was profiled, and TCRdb retains in-frame clones only, with some absent. The DNA gave D and trimming, while V, J and clone size come from that table. The sample lists under 45,000 clones, 65% to 85% seen once, with 44% in the top ten. This sample was taken from a study of blood T cell repertoires in COVID-19. Study information: The samples span acute and convalescent COVID-19 from the United States, Italy and Spain. PBMCs, B-cell-depleted T cells, or T cells were the source of the cDNA or gDNA that made up the material.

CDR3 length: 11 amino acids. Trimming stripped 4 bases from V and 8 bases from J, with 8 bases between. Germline V CDR1 and CDR2: MDHEN, SYDVKM. Sequenced: peripheral blood. The clonotype originates from a woman aged 80 or over with active or convalescent COVID-19. V and J are TRBV28 and TRBJ1-2; tentative D call: TRBD1 (6 bases). CDR3 bases: TGTGCCAGCAGTTGGACAGACGGCTACACCTTC. The encoded protein is CASSWTDGYTF.